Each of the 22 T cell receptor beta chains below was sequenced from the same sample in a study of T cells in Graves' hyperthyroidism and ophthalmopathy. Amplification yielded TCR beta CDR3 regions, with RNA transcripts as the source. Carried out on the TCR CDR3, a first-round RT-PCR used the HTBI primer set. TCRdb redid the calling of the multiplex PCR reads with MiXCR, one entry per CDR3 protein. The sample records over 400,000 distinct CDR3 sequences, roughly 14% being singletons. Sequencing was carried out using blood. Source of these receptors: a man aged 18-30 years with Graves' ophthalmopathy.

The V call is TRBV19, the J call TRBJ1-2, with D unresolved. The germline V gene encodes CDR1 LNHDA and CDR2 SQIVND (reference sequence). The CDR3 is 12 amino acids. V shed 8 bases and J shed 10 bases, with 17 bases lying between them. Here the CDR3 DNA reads TGTGCCAGTGAGGGTATAGACCGCCTCTACACCTTC. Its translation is CASEGIDRLYTF.

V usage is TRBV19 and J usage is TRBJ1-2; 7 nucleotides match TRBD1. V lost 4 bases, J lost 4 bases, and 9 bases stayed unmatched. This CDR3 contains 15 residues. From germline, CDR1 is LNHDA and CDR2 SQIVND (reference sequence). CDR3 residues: CASSRIQTGSYGYTF. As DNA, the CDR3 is TGTGCCAGTAGTAGAATTCAGACAGGGAGCTATGGCTACACCTTC.

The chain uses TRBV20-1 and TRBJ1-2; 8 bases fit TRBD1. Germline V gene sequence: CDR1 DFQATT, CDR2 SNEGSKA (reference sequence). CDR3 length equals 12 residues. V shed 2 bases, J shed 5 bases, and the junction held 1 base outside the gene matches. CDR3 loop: CSARQGAYGYTF. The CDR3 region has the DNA TGCAGTGCTAGACAGGGGGCTTATGGCTACACCTTC.

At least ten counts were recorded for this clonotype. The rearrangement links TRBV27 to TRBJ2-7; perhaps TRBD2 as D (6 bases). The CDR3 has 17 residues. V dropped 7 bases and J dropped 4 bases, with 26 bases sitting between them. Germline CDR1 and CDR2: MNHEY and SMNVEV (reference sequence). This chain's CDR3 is CASKRDLTGANWYEQYF. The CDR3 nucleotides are TGTGCCAGCAAAAGGGACTTGACGGGCGCCAACTGGTACGAGCAGTACTTC.

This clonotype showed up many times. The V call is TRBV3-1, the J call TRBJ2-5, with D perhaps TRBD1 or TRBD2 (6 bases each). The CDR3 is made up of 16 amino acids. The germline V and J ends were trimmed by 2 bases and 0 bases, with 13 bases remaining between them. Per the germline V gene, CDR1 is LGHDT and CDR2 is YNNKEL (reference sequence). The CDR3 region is CASSQSRGQYQETQYF. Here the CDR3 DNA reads TGTGCCAGCAGCCAAAGTCGGGGGCAGTACCAAGAGACCCAGTACTTC.

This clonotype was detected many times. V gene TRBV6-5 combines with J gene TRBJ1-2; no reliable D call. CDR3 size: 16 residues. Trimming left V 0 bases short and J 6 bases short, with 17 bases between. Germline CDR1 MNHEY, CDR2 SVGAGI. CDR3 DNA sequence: TGTGCCAGCAGTTACTCGAGTCATCGGGGTTTGGATGGCTACACCTTC. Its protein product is CASSYSSHRGLDGYTF.

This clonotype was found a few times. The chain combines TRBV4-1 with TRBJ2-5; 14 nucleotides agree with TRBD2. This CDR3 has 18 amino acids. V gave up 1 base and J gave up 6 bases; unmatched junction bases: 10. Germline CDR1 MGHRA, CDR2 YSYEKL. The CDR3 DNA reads TGCGCCAGCAGCCAAGCTGGGACTAGCGGGGGTGGAACCCAGACCCAGTACTTC. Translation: CASSQAGTSGGGTQTQYF.

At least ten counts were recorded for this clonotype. The CDR3 DNA reads as TGTGCCAGCAGCTCACCCTGGAGTGAGACTGAAGCTTTCTTT. This encodes CASSSPWSETEAFF. The chain employs TRBV11-2 and TRBJ1-1; D not resolved. Germline loops: CDR1 SGHAT, CDR2 FQNNGV. The CDR3 has 14 amino acids. Trimming cost V 4 bases and J 5 bases, with 14 bases left between them. Full variable domain (outside the CDR3, taken from reference TRBV11-2 and TRBJ1-1): EAGVAQSPRYKIIEKRQSVAFWCNPISGHATLYWYQQILGQGPKLLIQFQNNGVVDDSQLPKDRFSAERLKGVDSTLKIQPAKLEDSAVYLCASSSPWSETEAFFGQGTRLTVV.

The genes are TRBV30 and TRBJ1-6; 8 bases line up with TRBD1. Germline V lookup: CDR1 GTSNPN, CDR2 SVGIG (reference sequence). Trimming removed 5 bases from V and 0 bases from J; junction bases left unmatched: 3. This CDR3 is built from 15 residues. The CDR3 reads CAWQGASSYNSPLHF. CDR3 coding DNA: TGTGCCTGGCAGGGGGCGAGCTCCTATAATTCACCCCTCCACTTT.

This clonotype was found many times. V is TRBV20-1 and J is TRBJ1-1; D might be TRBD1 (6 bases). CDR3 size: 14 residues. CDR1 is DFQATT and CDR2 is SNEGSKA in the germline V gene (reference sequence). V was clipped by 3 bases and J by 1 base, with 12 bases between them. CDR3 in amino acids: CSASPTGRNTEAFF. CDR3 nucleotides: TGCAGTGCTAGCCCGACAGGACGGAACACTGAAGCTTTCTTT.

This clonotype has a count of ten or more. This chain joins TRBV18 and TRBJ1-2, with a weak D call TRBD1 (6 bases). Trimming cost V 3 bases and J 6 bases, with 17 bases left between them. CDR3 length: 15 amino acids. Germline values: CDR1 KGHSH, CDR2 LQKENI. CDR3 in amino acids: CASSPSSNRDDGYTF. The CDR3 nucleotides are TGTGCCAGCTCACCCTCCTCTAACAGGGATGATGGCTACACCTTC.

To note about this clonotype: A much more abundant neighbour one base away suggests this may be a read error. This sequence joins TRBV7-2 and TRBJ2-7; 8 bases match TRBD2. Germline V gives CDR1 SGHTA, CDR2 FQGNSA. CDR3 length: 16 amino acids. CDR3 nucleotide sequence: TGTGCCTGCAGCTTAAGGGAGGGCGCGGGAGGAAACGAGCAGTACTTC. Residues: CACSLREGAGGNEQYF.

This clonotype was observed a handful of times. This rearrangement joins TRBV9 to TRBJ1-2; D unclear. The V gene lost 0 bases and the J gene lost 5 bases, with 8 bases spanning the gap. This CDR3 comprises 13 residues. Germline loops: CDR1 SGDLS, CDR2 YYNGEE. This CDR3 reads CASSVGPDYGYTF. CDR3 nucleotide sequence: TGTGCCAGCAGCGTAGGGCCCGATTATGGCTACACCTTC.

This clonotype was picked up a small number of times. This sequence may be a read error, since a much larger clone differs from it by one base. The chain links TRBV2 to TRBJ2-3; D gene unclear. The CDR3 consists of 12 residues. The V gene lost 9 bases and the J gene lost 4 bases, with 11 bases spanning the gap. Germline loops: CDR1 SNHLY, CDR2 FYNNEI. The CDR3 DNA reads TGTGCCAGAGGAAAAAGATCAGATACGCAGTATTTT. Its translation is CARGKRSDTQYF.

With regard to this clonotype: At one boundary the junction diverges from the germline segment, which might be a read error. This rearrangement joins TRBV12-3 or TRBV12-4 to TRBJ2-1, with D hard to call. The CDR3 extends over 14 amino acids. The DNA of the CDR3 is TGTGCCGGCAGCCCCAACCCTACAGCCAATGAGCAGTTCTTC. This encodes CAGSPNPTANEQFF.

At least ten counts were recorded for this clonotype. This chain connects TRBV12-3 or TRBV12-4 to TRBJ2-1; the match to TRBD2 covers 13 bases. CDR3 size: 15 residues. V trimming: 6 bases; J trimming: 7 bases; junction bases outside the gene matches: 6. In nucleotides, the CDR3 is TGTGCCAGCAGACCGACTAGCGGGAGGTTTAATGAGCAGTTCTTC. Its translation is CASRPTSGRFNEQFF.

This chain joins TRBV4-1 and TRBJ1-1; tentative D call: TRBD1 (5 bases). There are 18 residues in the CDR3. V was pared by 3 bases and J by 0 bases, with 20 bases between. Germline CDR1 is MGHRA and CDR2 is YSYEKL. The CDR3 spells CASSHSKQETDLNTEAFF. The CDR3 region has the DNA TGCGCCAGCAGCCATTCAAAACAGGAGACGGACTTGAACACTGAAGCTTTCTTT.

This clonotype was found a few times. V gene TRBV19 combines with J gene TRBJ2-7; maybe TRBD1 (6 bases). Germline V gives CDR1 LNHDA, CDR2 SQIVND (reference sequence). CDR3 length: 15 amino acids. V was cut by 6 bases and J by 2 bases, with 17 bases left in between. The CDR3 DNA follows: TGTGCCAGTAGCCTCAGGGACACCCCCGCCTACGAGCAGTACTTC. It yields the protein CASSLRDTPAYEQYF.

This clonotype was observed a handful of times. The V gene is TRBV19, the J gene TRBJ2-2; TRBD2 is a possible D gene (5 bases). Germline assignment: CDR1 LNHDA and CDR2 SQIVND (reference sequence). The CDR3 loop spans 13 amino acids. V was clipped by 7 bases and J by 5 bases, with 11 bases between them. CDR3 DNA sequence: TGTGCCAGTACCACACTAGTTACCGGGGAGCTGTTTTTT. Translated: CASTTLVTGELFF. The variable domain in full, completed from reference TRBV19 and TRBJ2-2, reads DGGITQSPKYLFRKEGQNVTLSCEQNLNHDAMYWYRQDPGQGLRLIYYSQIVNDFQKGDIAEGYSVSREKKESFPLTVTSAQKNPTAFYLCASTTLVTGELFFGEGSRLTVL.

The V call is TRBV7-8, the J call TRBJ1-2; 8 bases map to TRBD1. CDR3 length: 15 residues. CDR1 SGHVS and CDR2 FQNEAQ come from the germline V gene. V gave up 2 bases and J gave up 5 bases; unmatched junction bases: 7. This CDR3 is CASSLCPGQGYGYTF. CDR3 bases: TGTGCCAGCAGCTTATGCCCCGGACAGGGTTATGGCTACACCTTC. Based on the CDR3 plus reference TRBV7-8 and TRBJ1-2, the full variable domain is GAGVSQSPRYKVAKRGQDVALRCDPISGHVSLFWYQQALGQGPEFLTYFQNEAQLDKSGLPSDRFFAERPEGSVSTLKIQRTQQEDSAVYLCASSLCPGQGYGYTFGSGTRLTVV.

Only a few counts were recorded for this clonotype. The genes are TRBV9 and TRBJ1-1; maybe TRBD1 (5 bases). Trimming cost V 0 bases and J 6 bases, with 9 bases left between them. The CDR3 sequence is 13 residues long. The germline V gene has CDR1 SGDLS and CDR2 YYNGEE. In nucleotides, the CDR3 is TGTGCCAGCAGCGTAGAGGGGCACGCTGAAGCTTTCTTT. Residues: CASSVEGHAEAFF.

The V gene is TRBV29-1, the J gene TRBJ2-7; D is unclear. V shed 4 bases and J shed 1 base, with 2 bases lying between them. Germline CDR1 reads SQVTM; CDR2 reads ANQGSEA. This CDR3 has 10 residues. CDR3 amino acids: CSVASYEQYF. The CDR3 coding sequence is TGCAGCGTTGCTTCCTACGAGCAGTACTTC.